This TCR beta chain was sequenced during a study of blood T cell repertoires in COVID-19 (dated by TCRdb to the early 2020s). Notes on the research overall: Samples covering the acute and convalescent phases of COVID-19 were provided by collaborators in the United States, Italy and Spain. The material from the prospective study consisted of cDNA or gDNA derived from T cells, B-cell-depleted T cells, or PBMCs. The dataset comprised deeply sampled blood TCRbeta repertoires from subjects exposed to, actively infected with, or recovered from COVID-19. The repertoires were made available in a free public database intended to serve as a resource for research on the immune response to SARS-CoV-2. The samples were drawn from the first 160 participants of the ongoing ImmuneRACE study and from about 1,200 subjects provided by 6 global collaborators. Nearly every sample came with metadata listing a de-identified subject ID, COVID-19 status, age in years and sex. Where HLA class I and class II types were available, the types were taken from metadata supplied by the sample provider, not from assay-based typing. What the research found in general, with its limitations: How much clinical and demographic metadata was included differed by source and by participant, and the metadata was provided uncurated.

V is cut back by 7 bases and J by 4 bases, with 17 bases in the junction unmatched. The CDR3 holds 16 amino acids from the cysteine to the phenylalanine. The read is trimmed to its CDR3 DNA, 48 bases read in frame from base 1. CDR1 and CDR2 are read off the germline V gene (reference sequence) as GTSNPN and SVGIG. The collaborating institutions used their own protocols to collect whole blood in K2EDTA tubes. Collaborator samples were shipped for TCRbeta analysis as frozen whole blood, isolated PBMCs, or DNA extracted from either sample type. Comments on this clone: What this receptor recognizes is not known. No base-level quality is on record; no much larger clone is a single base apart.

The immunoSEQ Assay, a bias-controlled multiplex PCR, was used to amplify TCRbeta CDR3 regions from genomic DNA. As for how the authors treated the data: The number of nucleated cells in each sample was estimated by amplification of reference gene primers within the assay. To quantify the absolute abundance of each unique TCRbeta CDR3 rearrangement, sequence reads were collapsed and filtered. Productive Simpson clonality was computed per sample as the square root of Simpson's diversity index over productive rearrangements. TCRdb's version of the immuneACCESS table is confined to in-frame rearrangements and falls short of the full clone set. An unresolved V gene accounts for under half of the shortfall where checked; the remainder is of unknown origin. That table is the source of V, J and clone size, and D and trimming were worked out from the DNA. In this sample the table shows about 67,000 clones, approximately 88% of which occur a single time. Together, the top ten hold over 0.95% of the sample.

The chain is encoded by TRBV30 joined to TRBJ2-5; TRBD2 agrees with 8 junctional bases. This sequence originates from a woman in her fifties or sixties with acute or convalescent COVID-19. Sequencing was performed on peripheral blood. The encoded CDR3 is CASTRGAGGRVETQYF. The nucleotides are TGTGCCTCAACCCGGGGTGCGGGGGGAAGGGTAGAGACCCAGTACTTC.